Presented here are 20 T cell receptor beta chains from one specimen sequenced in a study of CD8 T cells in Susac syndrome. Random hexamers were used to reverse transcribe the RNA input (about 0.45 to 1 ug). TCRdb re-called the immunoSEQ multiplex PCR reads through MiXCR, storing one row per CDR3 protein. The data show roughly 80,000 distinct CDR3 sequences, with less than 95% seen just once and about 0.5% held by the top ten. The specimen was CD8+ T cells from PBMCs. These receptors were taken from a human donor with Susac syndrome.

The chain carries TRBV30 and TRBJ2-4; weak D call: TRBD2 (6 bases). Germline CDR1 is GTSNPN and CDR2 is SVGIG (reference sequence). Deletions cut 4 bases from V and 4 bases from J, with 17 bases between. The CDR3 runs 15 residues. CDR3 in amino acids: CAWTPLGTGKNIQYF. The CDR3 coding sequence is TGTGCCTGGACCCCATTAGGGACTGGAAAAAACATTCAGTACTTC.

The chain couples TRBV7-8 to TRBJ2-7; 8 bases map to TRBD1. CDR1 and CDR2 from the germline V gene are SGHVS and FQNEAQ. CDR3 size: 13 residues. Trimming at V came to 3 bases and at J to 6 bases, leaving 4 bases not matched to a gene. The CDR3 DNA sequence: TGTGCCAGCAGCTTCAGGGGGCGGCCCGAGCAGTACTTC. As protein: CASSFRGRPEQYF.

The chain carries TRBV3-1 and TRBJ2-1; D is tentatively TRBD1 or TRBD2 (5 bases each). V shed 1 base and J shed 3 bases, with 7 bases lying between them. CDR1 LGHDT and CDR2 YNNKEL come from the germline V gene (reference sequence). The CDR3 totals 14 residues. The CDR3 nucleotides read TGTGCCAGCAGCCAAGGGGACGGCTACAATGAGCAGTTCTTC. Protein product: CASSQGDGYNEQFF.

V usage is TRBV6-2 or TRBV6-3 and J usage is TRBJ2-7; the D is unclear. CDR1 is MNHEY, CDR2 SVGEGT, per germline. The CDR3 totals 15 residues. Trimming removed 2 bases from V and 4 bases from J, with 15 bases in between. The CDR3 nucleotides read TGTGCCAGCAGTTACGGGGATCAACTCACTTACGAGCAGTACTTC. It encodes CASSYGDQLTYEQYF.

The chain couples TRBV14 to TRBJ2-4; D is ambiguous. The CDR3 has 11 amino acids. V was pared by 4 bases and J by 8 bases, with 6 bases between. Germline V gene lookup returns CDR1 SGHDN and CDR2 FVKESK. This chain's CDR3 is CASSLGYIQYF. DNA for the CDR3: TGTGCCAGCAGCCTCGGTTACATTCAGTACTTC.

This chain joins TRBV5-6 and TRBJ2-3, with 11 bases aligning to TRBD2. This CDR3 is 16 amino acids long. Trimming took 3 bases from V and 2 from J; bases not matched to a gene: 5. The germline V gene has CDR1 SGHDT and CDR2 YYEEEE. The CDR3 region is CASSSWTSGFTDTQYF. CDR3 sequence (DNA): TGTGCCAGCAGCTCGTGGACTAGCGGGTTCACAGATACGCAGTATTTT.

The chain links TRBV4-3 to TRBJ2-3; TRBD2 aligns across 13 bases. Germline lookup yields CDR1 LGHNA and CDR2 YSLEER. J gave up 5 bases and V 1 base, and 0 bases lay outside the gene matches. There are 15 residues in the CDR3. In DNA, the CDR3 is TGCGCCAGCAGCCAAGGGACTAGCGGGGGAGATACGCAGTATTTT. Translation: CASSQGTSGGDTQYF.

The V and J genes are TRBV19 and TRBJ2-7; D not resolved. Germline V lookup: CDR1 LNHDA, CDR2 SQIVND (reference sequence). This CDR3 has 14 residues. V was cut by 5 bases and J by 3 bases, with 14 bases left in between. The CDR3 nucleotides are TGTGCCAGTAGTTCGGGCGGACCGAACTACGAGCAGTACTTC. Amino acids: CASSSGGPNYEQYF.

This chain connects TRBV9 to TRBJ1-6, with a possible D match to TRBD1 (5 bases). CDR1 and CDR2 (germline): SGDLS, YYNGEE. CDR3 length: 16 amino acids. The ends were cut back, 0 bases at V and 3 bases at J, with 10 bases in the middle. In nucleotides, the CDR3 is TGTGCCAGCAGCGTAGATGGGGGATACTATAATTCACCCCTCCACTTT. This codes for CASSVDGGYYNSPLHF.

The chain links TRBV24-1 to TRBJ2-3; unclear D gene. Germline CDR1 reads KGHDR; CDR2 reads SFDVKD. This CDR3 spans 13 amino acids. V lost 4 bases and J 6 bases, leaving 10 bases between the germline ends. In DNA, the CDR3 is TGTGCCACCAGTGAATCCTTAGTGGATACGCAGTATTTT. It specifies CATSESLVDTQYF.

The CDR3 is CASSLGGARLDTDTQYF. CDR3 in DNA: TGTGCCAGCAGCTTAGGAGGTGCCCGCCTCGACACAGATACGCAGTATTTT. The chain is built from TRBV7-9 and TRBJ2-3; no definite D call. The CDR3 runs to 17 residues. The V end was cut by 1 base, the J end by 2 bases, with 16 bases between. Germline loops: CDR1 SEHNR, CDR2 FQNEAQ (reference sequence).

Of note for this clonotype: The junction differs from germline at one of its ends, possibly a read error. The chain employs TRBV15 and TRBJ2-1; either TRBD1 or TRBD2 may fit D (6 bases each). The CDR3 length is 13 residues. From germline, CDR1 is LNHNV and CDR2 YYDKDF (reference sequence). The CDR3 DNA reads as TGTGCCACCCGCAGTAGGGGGAGGAATGAGCAGTTCTTC. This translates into CATRSRGRNEQFF.

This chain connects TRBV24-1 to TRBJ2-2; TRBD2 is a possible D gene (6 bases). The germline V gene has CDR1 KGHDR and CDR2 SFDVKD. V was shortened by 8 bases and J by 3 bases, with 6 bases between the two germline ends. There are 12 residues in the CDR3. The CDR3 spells CATTGDTGELFF. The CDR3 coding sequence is TGTGCCACCACGGGAGACACCGGGGAGCTGTTTTTT.

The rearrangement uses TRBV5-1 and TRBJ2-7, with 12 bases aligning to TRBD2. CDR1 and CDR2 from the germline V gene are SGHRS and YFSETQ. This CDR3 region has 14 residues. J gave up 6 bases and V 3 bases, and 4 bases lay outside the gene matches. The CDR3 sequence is CASSSSGGAAEQYF. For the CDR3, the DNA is TGCGCCAGCAGCTCTAGCGGGGGGGCTGCCGAGCAGTACTTC.

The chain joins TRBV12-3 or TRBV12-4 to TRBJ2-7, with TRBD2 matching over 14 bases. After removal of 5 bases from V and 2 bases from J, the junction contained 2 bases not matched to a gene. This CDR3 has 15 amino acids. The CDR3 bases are TGTGCCAGCAGTATGGGACTAGCGGGGGCCTACGAGCAGTACTTC. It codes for CASSMGLAGAYEQYF.

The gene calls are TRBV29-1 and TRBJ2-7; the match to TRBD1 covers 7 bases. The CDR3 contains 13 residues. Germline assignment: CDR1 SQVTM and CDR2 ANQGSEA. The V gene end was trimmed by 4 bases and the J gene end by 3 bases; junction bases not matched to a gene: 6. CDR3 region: CSVVRDRGYEQYF. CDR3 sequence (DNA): TGCAGCGTTGTACGGGACAGAGGCTACGAGCAGTACTTC.

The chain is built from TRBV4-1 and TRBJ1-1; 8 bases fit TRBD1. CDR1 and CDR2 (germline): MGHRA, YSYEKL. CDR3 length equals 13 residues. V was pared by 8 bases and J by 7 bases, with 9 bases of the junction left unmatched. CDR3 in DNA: TGCGCCAGCGCCGAAGACAGGGGCGATGAAGCTTTCTTT. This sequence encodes CASAEDRGDEAFF.

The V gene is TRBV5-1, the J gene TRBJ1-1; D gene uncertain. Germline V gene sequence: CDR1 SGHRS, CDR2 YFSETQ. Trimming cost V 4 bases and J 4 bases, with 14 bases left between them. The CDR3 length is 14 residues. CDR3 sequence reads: CASSLRFLGTEAFF. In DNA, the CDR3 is TGCGCCAGCAGCCTCCGCTTTTTGGGCACTGAAGCTTTCTTT.

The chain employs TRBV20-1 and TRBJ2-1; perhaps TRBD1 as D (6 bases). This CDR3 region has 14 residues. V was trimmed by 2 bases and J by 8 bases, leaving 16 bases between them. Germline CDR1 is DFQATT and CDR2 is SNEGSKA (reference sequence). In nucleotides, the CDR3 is TGCAGTGCTAGAATAAGGGGTGGGGGCGATGAGCAGTTCTTC. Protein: CSARIRGGGDEQFF.

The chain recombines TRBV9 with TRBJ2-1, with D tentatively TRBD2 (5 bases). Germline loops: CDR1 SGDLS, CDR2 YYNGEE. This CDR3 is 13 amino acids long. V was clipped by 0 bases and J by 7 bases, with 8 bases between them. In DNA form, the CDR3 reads TGTGCCAGCAGCGTAGTCGGGGATAATGAGCAGTTCTTC. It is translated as CASSVVGDNEQFF.